The 3 T cell receptor beta chains presented below share a single source sample, sequenced in a study of OX40 agonist ivuxolimab in advanced cancers. This table comes from immunoSEQ multiplex PCR, and its TCRdb copy is limited to in-frame clones, with some not included. The sample carries around 88,000 clones, 90% to 95% recorded once. The sample here was CD4+ or CD8+ T cells sorted from blood, taken in a trial of the OX40 agonist ivuxolimab. These receptors were taken from an adult with an advanced solid tumor such as melanoma, head and neck, liver or kidney cancer.

This clone was recorded a few times. The genes are TRBV19 and TRBJ1-1; D possibly corresponds to TRBD1 (5 bases). Germline loops: CDR1 LNHDA, CDR2 SQIVND (reference sequence). The CDR3 runs 12 residues. V lost 3 bases, J lost 7 bases, and 9 bases lay in between. The CDR3 DNA reads as TGTGCCAGTAGTATGATAGGGGATGAAGCTTTCTTT. Encoded protein: CASSMIGDEAFF.

This clone was found a few times. The rearrangement links TRBV19 to TRBJ1-2; 9 bases align to TRBD1. This CDR3 is 15 amino acids long. Germline V CDR1 and CDR2: LNHDA, SQIVND (reference sequence). The V segment lost 7 bases and the J segment 6 bases; nucleotides outside the gene matches: 12. CDR3: CASNPDRGIINGYTF. CDR3 nucleotide sequence: TGTGCCAGTAACCCGGACAGGGGCATAATAAATGGCTACACCTTC.

The chain links TRBV2 to TRBJ2-7; possibly TRBD1 for D (6 bases). Germline V gene data show CDR1 as SNHLY and CDR2 as FYNNEI. V gave up 10 bases and J gave up 6 bases, with 22 bases separating them. The CDR3 sequence is 14 residues long. The CDR3 spells CAIYRESGFGEQYF. CDR3 coding DNA: TGTGCCATATACAGGGAATCTGGGTTCGGCGAGCAGTACTTC.